A single sample is the source of the 10 T cell receptor beta chains below, sequenced in a study of shared clonotypes between healthy human individuals. Profiled with immunoSEQ multiplex PCR; TCRdb holds only in-frame clones, not every one. Among about 2.3 million clones listed, just under 95% were seen once. The sample consisted of naive CD4+ T cells from PBMCs. This sample's subset: CD45RA+ positively selected. These receptor sequences come from a man younger than 35 in good health. Some clones in this sample may be carry-over from other donors' samples.

The chain couples TRBV9 to TRBJ2-7; D remains unclear. V lost 1 base to trimming and J lost 0 bases, with 8 bases between them. This CDR3 has 14 residues. Germline-derived CDR1 and CDR2 are SGDLS and YYNGEE. As DNA, the CDR3 is TGTGCCAGCAGCGTAAATGGCTACTCCTACGAGCAGTACTTC. It is translated as CASSVNGYSYEQYF.

This clone appeared a few times. The rearrangement links TRBV27 to TRBJ1-5; D ambiguous. The germline V gene has CDR1 MNHEY and CDR2 SMNVEV (reference sequence). This CDR3 is 13 amino acids long. V was pared by 4 bases and J by 7 bases, with 11 bases between. In nucleotides, the CDR3 is TGTGCCAGCAGTTGGGTGCGTGGGCAGCCCCAGCATTTT. Protein sequence: CASSWVRGQPQHF.

The CDR3 spells CASSDFGRYEQYF. CDR3 in DNA: TGTGCCAGCAGTGATTTTGGGCGGTACGAGCAGTACTTC. V usage is TRBV25-1 and J usage is TRBJ2-7; the D is unclear. The V gene lost 3 bases and the J gene lost 4 bases, with 10 bases spanning the gap. The CDR3 extends over 13 amino acids. Germline CDR1 is MGHDK and CDR2 is SYGVNS.

V is TRBV18 and J is TRBJ2-7; D perhaps matches TRBD2 (6 bases). The V end was cut by 3 bases, the J end by 0 bases, with 15 bases between. The CDR3 is 16 residues long. From germline, CDR1 is KGHSH and CDR2 LQKENI. The CDR3 here is CASSPPGLANSYEQYF. The DNA for the CDR3 is TGTGCCAGCTCACCGCCGGGACTCGCCAACTCCTACGAGCAGTACTTC.

The rearrangement joins TRBV7-2 to TRBJ2-5, with 11 bases fitting TRBD2. Near its end, the DNA agrees better with TRBJ2-7, so the J call may be wrong. This CDR3 spans 15 amino acids. Germline assignment: CDR1 SGHTA and CDR2 FQGNSA. This chain's CDR3 is CASSSPSGRRYEQYF. In nucleotides, the CDR3 is TGTGCCAGCAGCTCGCCTAGCGGGAGGCGCTACGAGCAGTACTTC.

This clone has just one count. The chain has TRBV11-2 and TRBJ2-1, with TRBD2 identical over 7 bases. V trimming: 2 bases; J trimming: 3 bases; junction bases outside the gene matches: 10. Germline lookup yields CDR1 SGHAT and CDR2 FQNNGV. The CDR3 covers 17 residues. CDR3 DNA: TGTGCCAGCAGCTTATCTTTACTAGCGCTCGGCTACAATGAGCAGTTCTTC. Protein sequence: CASSLSLLALGYNEQFF.

The chain couples TRBV29-1 to TRBJ2-3; tentatively, D is TRBD2 (5 bases). The germline V and J ends were trimmed by 3 bases and 0 bases, with 10 bases remaining between them. CDR3 size: 14 residues. Germline CDR1 reads SQVTM; CDR2 reads ANQGSEA. This chain's CDR3 is CSVDGKRSTDTQYF. Here the CDR3 DNA reads TGCAGCGTTGACGGCAAGCGGAGCACAGATACGCAGTATTTT.

The chain couples TRBV11-3 to TRBJ2-2; tentative D call: TRBD2 (7 bases). This CDR3 is built from 15 residues. Trimming took off 2 bases at V and 4 bases at J, with 11 bases between the two ends. In germline, CDR1 is SGHNT, CDR2 YENEEA. As DNA, the CDR3 is TGTGCCAGCAGCTTAAGGGGAGGGGGCACCGGGGAGCTGTTTTTT. As protein: CASSLRGGGTGELFF.

The CDR3 here is CASIRDRGLDEQYF. CDR3 bases: TGTGCCAGCATCCGGGACAGGGGGCTCGACGAGCAGTACTTC. The chain has TRBV6-1 and TRBJ2-7; 12 bases map to TRBD1. CDR3 length equals 14 residues. In germline, CDR1 is MNHNS, CDR2 SASEGT. Trimming at V came to 7 bases and at J to 5 bases, leaving 6 bases not matched to a gene.

This chain joins TRBV7-9 and TRBJ2-7, with D maybe TRBD2 (5 bases). The CDR3 covers 17 residues. The germline V gene encodes CDR1 SEHNR and CDR2 FQNEAQ (reference sequence). V gave up 2 bases and J gave up 3 bases, with 20 bases separating them. The CDR3 spells CASSLWRAAGPDYEQYF. DNA for the CDR3: TGTGCCAGCAGCTTATGGCGTGCGGCGGGCCCAGACTACGAGCAGTACTTC.